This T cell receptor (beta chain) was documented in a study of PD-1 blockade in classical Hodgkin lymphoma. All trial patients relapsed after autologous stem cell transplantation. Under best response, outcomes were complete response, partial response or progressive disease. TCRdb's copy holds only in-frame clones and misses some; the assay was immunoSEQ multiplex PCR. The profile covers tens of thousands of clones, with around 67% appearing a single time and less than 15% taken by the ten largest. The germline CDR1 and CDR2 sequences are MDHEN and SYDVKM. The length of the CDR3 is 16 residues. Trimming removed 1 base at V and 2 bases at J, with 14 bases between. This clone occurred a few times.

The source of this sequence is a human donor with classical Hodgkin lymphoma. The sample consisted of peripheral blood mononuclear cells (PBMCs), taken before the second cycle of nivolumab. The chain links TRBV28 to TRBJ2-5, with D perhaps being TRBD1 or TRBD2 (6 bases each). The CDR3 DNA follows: TGTGCCAGCAGTTTATTAGTCACAGGGACTCAAGAGACCCAGTACTTC. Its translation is CASSLLVTGTQETQYF. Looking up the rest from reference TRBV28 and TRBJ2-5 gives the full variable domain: DVKVTQSSRYLVKRTGEKVFLECVQDMDHENMFWYRQDPGLGLRLIYFSYDVKMKEKGDIPEGYSVSREKKERFSLILESASTNQTSMYLCASSLLVTGTQETQYFGPGTRLLVL.